This T cell receptor beta chain was recorded in a study of blood T cells in healthy people across ages. Study findings and constraints: It was the long-lived donors that had more naive CD4+ cells and higher diversity than aged donors. Measured against age, TCR beta diversity per million T cells decreased in a roughly linear manner.

This clonotype was observed a handful of times. Antigen specificity is unknown. Samples each yielded at least 6 micrograms of total RNA. It was with a sample-barcoded 5' primer and a J-beta primer mix that a second PCR of about 6 to 11 cycles was run. Each TCR beta cDNA got a 12-nucleotide random molecular identifier. One entry per CDR3 protein, called by TCRdb with MiXCR from the 5' RACE reads. The table includes more than 700,000 distinct CDR3 sequences, about 42% detected once. The TCR sequence derives from an elderly man in good health. Sequencing was done on a sample of blood.

The CDR3 sequence: CATSRDFRGYTF. The CDR3 DNA follows: TGTGCCACCAGCAGAGATTTCAGAGGCTACACCTTC. The V gene is TRBV15, the J gene TRBJ1-2; D not certain. CDR3 length equals 12 residues. With 0 bases removed from V and 8 bases from J, the gap between germline ends came to 7 bases. Germline V lookup: CDR1 LNHNV, CDR2 YYDKDF (reference sequence).